Below, one T cell receptor (beta chain) is given with its context. Its antigen is not identified. The sample is drawn from a study of identical twins. TCRdb ran MiXCR on the 5' RACE reads and lists one entry per CDR3 protein. Among approximately 210,000 distinct CDR3 sequences listed, over 5.5% were seen once. Notes on the study in general: The models gave estimates that fell short of the out-of-frame TCR alpha sharing seen in monozygotic twins. Beta out-of-frame twin sharing showed a weaker excess. Memory repertoires lacked the insertion deficit that abundant cord blood beta clonotypes showed.

The V segment lost 4 bases and the J segment 3 bases; nucleotides outside the gene matches: 9. The CDR3 runs 15 residues. Per germline, CDR1 SGHDT and CDR2 YYEEEE. This sample also belongs to another study, concerning T cells expressing NK-cell markers.

This chain joins TRBV5-6 and TRBJ2-7; 8 nucleotides align to TRBD1. The sequence was obtained from a woman aged 18-29 years in good health. Sequencing was done on a sample of CD8+ T cells sorted from blood. The CDR3 loop is CASSAGQGLGYEQYF. The CDR3 nucleotides read TGTGCCAGCAGCGCTGGACAGGGTCTGGGCTACGAGCAGTACTTC.